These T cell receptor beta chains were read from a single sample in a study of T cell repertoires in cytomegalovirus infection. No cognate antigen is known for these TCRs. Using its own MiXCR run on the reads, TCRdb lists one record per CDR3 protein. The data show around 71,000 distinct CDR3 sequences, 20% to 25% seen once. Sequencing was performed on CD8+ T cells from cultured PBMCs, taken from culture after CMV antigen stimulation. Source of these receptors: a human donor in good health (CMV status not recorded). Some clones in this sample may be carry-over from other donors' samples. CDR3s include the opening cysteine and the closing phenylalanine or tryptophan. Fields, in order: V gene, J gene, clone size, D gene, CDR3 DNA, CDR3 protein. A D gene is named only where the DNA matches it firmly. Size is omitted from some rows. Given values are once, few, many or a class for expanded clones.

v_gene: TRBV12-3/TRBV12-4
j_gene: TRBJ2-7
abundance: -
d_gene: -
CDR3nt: TGTGCCAGCAGTTCCTCAGCGAGGAAGTACTTC
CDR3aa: CASSSSARKYF

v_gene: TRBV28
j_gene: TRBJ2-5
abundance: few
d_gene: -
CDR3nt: TGTGCCAGCGTAGGGTCGGCAGCCCGGACCCAGTACTTC
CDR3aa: CASVGSAARTQYF

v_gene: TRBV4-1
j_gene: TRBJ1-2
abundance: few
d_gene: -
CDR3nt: TGCGCCAGCAGCCGTGGACGCCTTAAGAGAAACTATGGCTACACCTTC
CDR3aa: CASSRGRLKRNYGYTF

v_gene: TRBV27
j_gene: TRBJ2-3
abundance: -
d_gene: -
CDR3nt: TGTGCCAGCAGGAACATAGATACGCAGTATTTT
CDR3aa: CASRNIDTQYF

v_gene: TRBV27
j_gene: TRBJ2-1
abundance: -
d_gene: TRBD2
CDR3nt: TGTGCCAGCAGTTTATTCCCTAGCGGGGGGCCGAACGACAATGAGCAGTTCTTC
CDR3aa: CASSLFPSGGPNDNEQFF

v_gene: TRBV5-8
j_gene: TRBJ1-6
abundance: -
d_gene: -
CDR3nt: TGTGCCAGCAGCTTGGGAGGCTCGGGGACACCCCCCCACTTT
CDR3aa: CASSLGGSGTPPHF

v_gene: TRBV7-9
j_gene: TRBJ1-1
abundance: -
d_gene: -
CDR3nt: TGTGCCAGCAGTGGAACGGTGAGGTGGAACACTGAAGCTTTCTTT
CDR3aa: CASSGTVRWNTEAFF

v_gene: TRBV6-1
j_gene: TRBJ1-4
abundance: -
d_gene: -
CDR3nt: TGTGCCAGCAGCCGACAATTTGGGGTCGATGAAAAACTGTTTTTT
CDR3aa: CASSRQFGVDEKLFF

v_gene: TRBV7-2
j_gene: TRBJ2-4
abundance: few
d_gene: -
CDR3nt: TGTGCCAGCAGCTCCCCAGTCCTAGCCAAAAACATTCAGTACTTC
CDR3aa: CASSSPVLAKNIQYF

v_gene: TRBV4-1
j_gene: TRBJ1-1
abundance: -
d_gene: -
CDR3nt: TGCGCCAGCAGCAAACGAGGGGGTAACACTGAAGCTTTCTTT
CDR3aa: CASSKRGGNTEAFF

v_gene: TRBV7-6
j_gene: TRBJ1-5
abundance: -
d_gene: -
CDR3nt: TGTGCCAGCAGCCCAGGGGCAGGCAATCAGCCCCAGCATTTT
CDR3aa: CASSPGAGNQPQHF

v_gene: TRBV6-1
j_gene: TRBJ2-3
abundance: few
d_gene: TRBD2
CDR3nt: TGTGCCAGCACGTCCGGGGGACTAGCGGTGTTCACAGATACGCAGTATTTT
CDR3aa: CASTSGGLAVFTDTQYF

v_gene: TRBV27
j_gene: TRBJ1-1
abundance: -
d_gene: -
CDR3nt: TGTGCCATCGGTCCGGTCGGGGGCCCTGAAGCTTTCTTT
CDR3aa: CAIGPVGGPEAFF

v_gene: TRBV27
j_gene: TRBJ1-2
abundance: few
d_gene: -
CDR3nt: TGTGCCAGCAGTTCTCTACCCCTCAAGGGAAATTGGTATGGCTACACCTTC
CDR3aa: CASSSLPLKGNWYGYTF

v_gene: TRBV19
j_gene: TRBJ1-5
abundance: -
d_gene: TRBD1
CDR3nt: TGTGCCAGTAATTTAGGACAGGGTAATCAGCCCCAGCATTTT
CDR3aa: CASNLGQGNQPQHF

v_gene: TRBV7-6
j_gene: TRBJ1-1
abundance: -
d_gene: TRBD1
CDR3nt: TGTGCCAGCAGCTTACGGGTCGGGACAGAATCCGCTGAAGCTTTCTTT
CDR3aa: CASSLRVGTESAEAFF

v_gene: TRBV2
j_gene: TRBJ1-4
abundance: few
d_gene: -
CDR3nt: TGTGCCAGCAAGGGCTTCTCCGAGGGGGAAAAACTGTTTTTT
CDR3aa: CASKGFSEGEKLFF

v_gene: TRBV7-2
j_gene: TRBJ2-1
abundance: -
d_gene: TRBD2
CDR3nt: TGTGCCAGCAGCTTAGCGCAGAAAAAGCGGGGCGCCCAATATGAGCAGTTCTTC
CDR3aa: CASSLAQKKRGAQYEQFF

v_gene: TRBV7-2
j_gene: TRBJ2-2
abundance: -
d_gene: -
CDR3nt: TGTGCCAGCAGCTTGAACAGGGCGCCGAACACCGGGGAGCTGTTTTTT
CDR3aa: CASSLNRAPNTGELFF

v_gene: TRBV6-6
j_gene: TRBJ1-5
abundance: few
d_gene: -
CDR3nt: TGTGCCAGCAGTTACTCCCAATATAGCAATCAGCCCCAGCATTTT
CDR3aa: CASSYSQYSNQPQHF

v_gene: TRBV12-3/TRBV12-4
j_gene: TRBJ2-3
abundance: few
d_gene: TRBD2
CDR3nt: TGTGCCAGCAGTCATAGCGGGGCTACAGATACGCAGTATTTT
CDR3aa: CASSHSGATDTQYF

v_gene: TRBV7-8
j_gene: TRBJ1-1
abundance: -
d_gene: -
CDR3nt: TGTGCCAGCAGCCAAGGGTCGTTTACTGAAGCTTTCTTT
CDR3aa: CASSQGSFTEAFF

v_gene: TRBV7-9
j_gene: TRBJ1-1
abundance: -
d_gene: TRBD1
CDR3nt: TGTGCCAGCAGCGCGACAGGGGCGGTCATGAACACTGAAGCTTTCTTT
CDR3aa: CASSATGAVMNTEAFF

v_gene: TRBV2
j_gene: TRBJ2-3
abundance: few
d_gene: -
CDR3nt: TGTGCCAGCAGTGATATGCTAGTGGGTATCACAGATACGCAGTATTTT
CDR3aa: CASSDMLVGITDTQYF

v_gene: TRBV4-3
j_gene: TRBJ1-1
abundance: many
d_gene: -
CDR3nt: TGCGCCAGCAGCCAGGGCCCGGGGGAGAACACTGAAGCTTTCTTT
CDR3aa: CASSQGPGENTEAFF

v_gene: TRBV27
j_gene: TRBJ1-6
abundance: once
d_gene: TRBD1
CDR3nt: TGTGCCAGTCAACTTCAGGGGGAGTATAATTCACCCCTCCACTTT
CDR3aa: CASQLQGEYNSPLHF

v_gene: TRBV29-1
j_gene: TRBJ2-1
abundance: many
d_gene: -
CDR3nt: TGCAGCGTTGAAGATCCCGGCAGGACCTCCTACAATGAGCAGTTCTTC
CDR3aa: CSVEDPGRTSYNEQFF

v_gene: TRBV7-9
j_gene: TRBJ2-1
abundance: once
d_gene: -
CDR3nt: TGTGCCAGCAGCTCAGATGAATCGTGGGTCGGGGGCTCCTACAATGAGCAGTTCTTC
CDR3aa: CASSSDESWVGGSYNEQFF

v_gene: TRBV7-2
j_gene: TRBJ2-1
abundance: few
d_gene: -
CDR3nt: TGTGCCAGCAGCCCCCGACAGTTCAATGAGCAGTTCTTC
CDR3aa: CASSPRQFNEQFF

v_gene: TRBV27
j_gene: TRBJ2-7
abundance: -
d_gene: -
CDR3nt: TGTGCCAGCAGTTTCCGGGGGCCGGAGTACGAGCAGTACTTC
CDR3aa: CASSFRGPEYEQYF

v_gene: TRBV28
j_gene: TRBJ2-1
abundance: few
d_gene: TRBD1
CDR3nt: TGTGCCAGCAGCCGGACAGGGGGCGCCGTCAATGAGCAGTTCTTC
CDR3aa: CASSRTGGAVNEQFF

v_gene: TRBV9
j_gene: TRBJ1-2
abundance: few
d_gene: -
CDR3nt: TGTGCCAGCAGCGTATCTTCGGCAGGGAACTATGGCTACACCTTC
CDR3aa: CASSVSSAGNYGYTF

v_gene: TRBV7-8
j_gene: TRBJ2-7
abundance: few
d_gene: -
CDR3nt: TGTGCCAGCAGCTTAGTAAGCGCAGGGCACAGCTCCTACGAGCAGTACTTC
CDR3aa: CASSLVSAGHSSYEQYF

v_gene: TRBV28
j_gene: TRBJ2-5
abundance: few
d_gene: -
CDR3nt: TGTGCCAGCAGTTTCCAGGGGGAGACCCAGTACTTC
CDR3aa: CASSFQGETQYF

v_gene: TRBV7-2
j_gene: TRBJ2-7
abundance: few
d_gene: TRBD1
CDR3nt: TGTGCCAGCAGCTTAGACCCCTACGGATACGGGGGACAGGGCTACGAGCAGTACTTC
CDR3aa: CASSLDPYGYGGQGYEQYF

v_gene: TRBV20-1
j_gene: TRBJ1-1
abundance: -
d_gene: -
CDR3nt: TGCAGTGCTCCAAGCCAGGGGCCGGACACTGAAGCTTTCTTT
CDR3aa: CSAPSQGPDTEAFF

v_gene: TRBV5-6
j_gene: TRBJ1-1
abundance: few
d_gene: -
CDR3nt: TGTGCCAGCAGCTTGCCCCCTAGGGATGAAGCTTTCTTT
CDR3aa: CASSLPPRDEAFF

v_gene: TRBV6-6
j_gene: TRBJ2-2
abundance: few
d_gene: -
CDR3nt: TGTGCCAGCAGTTATCGGCCAGATAGACGCACCGGGGAGCTGTTTTTT
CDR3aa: CASSYRPDRRTGELFF

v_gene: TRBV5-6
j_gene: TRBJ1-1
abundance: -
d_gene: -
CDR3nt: TGTGCCAGCAGCTTGGGGGGCAGGGGATCCACTGAAGCTTTCTTT
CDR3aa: CASSLGGRGSTEAFF

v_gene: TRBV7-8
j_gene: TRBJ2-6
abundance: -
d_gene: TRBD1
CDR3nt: TGTGCCAGCAGTCCAGCAGGCCGGACAGGGGGCTCTGGGGCCAACGTCCTGACTTTC
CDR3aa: CASSPAGRTGGSGANVLTF

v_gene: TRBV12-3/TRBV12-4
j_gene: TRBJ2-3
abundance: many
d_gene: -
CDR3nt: TGTGCCAGCTACTTCGGAGTAGGGGTCCCAGATACGCAGTATTTT
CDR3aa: CASYFGVGVPDTQYF

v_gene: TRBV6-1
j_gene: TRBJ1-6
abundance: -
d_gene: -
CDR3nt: TGTGCCAGCAGTGCTGGGCACCGTTATAATTCACCCCTCCACTTT
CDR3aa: CASSAGHRYNSPLHF

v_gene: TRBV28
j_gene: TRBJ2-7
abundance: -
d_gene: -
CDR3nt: TGTGCCAGCAGCTGGGGGGCACCCTACGAGCAGTACTTC
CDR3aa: CASSWGAPYEQYF

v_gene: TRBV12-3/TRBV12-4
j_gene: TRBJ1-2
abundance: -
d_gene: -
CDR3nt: TGTGCCAGCAGTTACGGAACCAGCTATGGCTACACCTTC
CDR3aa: CASSYGTSYGYTF

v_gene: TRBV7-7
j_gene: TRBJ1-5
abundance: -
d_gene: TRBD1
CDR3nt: TGTGCTAGCAGCTTAGCCCAGGACAGGCGAGTTAATCAGCCCCAGCATTTT
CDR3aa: CASSLAQDRRVNQPQHF

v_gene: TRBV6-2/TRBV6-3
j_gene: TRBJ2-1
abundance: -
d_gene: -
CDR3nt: TGTGCCAGCTCTCCTCACTGGGGGGACTCCTACAATGAGCAGTTCTTC
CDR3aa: CASSPHWGDSYNEQFF

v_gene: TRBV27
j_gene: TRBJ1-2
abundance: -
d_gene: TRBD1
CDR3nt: TGTGCCAGCAGTTTATCGACAGGGACGGAGGGCTACACCTTC
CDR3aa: CASSLSTGTEGYTF

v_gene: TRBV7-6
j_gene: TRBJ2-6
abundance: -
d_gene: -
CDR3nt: TGTGCCAGCAGCTTAAGGGGCAGCACCTCTGGGGCCAACGTCCTGACTTTC
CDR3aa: CASSLRGSTSGANVLTF

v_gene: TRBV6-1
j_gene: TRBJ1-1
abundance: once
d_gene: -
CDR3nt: TGTGCCAGCAGTCTGTGGGTAAGGGGTGAGAACACTGAAGCTTTCTTT
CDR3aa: CASSLWVRGENTEAFF

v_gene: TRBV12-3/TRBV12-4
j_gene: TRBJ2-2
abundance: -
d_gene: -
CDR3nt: TGTGCCAGCAGTTCCGGGACTTTGGAGCTGTTTTTT
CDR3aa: CASSSGTLELFF

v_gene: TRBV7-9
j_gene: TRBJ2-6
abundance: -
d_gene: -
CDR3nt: TGTGCCAGCAGCCCCGAGGGGTCTGGGGCCAACGTCCTGACTTTC
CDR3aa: CASSPEGSGANVLTF

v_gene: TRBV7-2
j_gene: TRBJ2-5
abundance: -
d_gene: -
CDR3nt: TGTGCCAGCAGCTCTACCGGACACCAAGAGACCCAGTACTTC
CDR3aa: CASSSTGHQETQYF

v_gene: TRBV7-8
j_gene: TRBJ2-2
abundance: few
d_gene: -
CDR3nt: TGTGCCAGCAGCCCTACGTACACCGGGGAGCTGTTTTTT
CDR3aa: CASSPTYTGELFF

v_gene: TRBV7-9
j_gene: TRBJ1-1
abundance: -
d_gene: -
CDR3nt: TGTGCCAGCAGCCCAGGTTTCATGAACACTGAAGCTTTCTTT
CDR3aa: CASSPGFMNTEAFF